Below are 26 T cell receptor beta chains sequenced from a single sample in a study of vaccination and CD4 T cells after COVID-19. The sample's treatment: approximately nine-day PBMC culture with coronavirus spike peptide pools or control peptides (ViraFEST assay). Cultured CD4+ T-cell DNA underwent Oncomine TCR Beta short-read sequencing. TCRdb re-called the PCR reads with MiXCR, one entry per CDR3 protein. The data show 15,000 to 20,000 distinct CDR3 sequences, around 40% seen once. The antigens for these receptors are not known. Sequences were obtained from CD4+ T cells from blood, cultured in vitro. All receptors derive from a human donor who had recovered from COVID-19.

By proportion, this clonotype is medium-sized. The chain recombines TRBV6-8 with TRBJ1-5; D gene ambiguous. V was clipped by 5 bases and J by 0 bases, with 8 bases between them. CDR3 length equals 14 residues. Per germline, CDR1 MNHGY and CDR2 SAAAGT. Written as DNA, the CDR3 is TGTGCCAGCAGTCTGAGTTATAGCAATCAGCCCCAGCATTTT. It yields the protein CASSLSYSNQPQHF.

The CDR3 bases are TGTGCCAGCTCACCACGGACGGGGACAGATACGCAGTATTTT. It translates to CASSPRTGTDTQYF. The genes are TRBV18 and TRBJ2-3, with D perhaps matching TRBD2 (5 bases). Deletions cut 1 base from V and 3 bases from J, with 8 bases between. The length of the CDR3 is 14 residues. The V gene's germline CDR1 is KGHSH and CDR2 LQKENI.

This clonotype was observed a few times. The V gene is TRBV20-1, the J gene TRBJ1-5; maybe TRBD1 (6 bases). From germline, CDR1 is DFQATT and CDR2 SNEGSKA (reference sequence). The V gene lost 5 bases and the J gene lost 7 bases, with 15 bases spanning the gap. The CDR3 sequence is 13 residues long. The CDR3 DNA sequence: TGCAGTGCTTGGGGGGCAGGGGAACAGCCCCAGCATTTT. Translation gives CSAWGAGEQPQHF.

This clonotype was detected a few times. The chain carries TRBV6-1 and TRBJ2-7; tentative D call: TRBD2 (6 bases). V lost 6 bases and J lost 3, with 12 bases in between. Germline lookup yields CDR1 MNHNS and CDR2 SASEGT. This CDR3 contains 13 residues. CDR3: CASSRDLNYEQYF. In DNA form, the CDR3 reads TGTGCCAGCAGCCGGGACTTGAACTACGAGCAGTACTTC.

This clonotype showed up just a few times. The rearrangement uses TRBV19 and TRBJ1-5; TRBD1 agrees at 9 bases. Germline V gene lookup returns CDR1 LNHDA and CDR2 SQIVND (reference sequence). V lost 3 bases, J lost 8 bases, and 11 bases stayed unmatched. The CDR3 is 16 amino acids. Written as DNA, the CDR3 is TGTGCCAGTAGTATCGTTGGGACAGGGAGTAGAGAGCCCCAGCATTTT. This translates into CASSIVGTGSREPQHF.

In its sample, this clonotype is medium-sized. The rearrangement joins TRBV21-1 to TRBJ1-5. TRBV21-1 is annotated as a pseudogene. This CDR3 comprises 14 residues. The CDR3 nucleotides are TGTGCCAGCAGCAAACTAAATTCCGGCGGGCCCCAGCATTTT. It codes for CASSKLNSGGPQHF.

This sequence joins TRBV5-1 and TRBJ1-2; D possibly corresponds to TRBD1 (5 bases). Germline V gene lookup returns CDR1 SGHRS and CDR2 YFSETQ. V shed 3 bases and J shed 6 bases, with 15 bases lying between them. The CDR3 sequence is 14 residues long. The CDR3 DNA is TGCGCCAGCAGCTACGGGACGGAGGACGATGGCTACACCTTC. Translation: CASSYGTEDDGYTF. The whole variable domain, filled in from reference TRBV5-1 and TRBJ1-2, reads KAGVTQTPRYLIKTRGQQVTLSCSPISGHRSVSWYQQTPGQGLQFLFEYFSETQRNKGNFPGRFSGRQFSNSRSEMNVSTLELGDSALYLCASSYGTEDDGYTFGSGTRLTVV.

CDR3 nucleotide sequence: TGTGCCAGCAGCCAGAAGGCCGGGACAGGGTCCCATCAGCCCCAGCATTTT. Translating it yields CASSQKAGTGSHQPQHF. The chain employs TRBV7-9 and TRBJ1-5, with TRBD1 matching over 9 bases. With 5 bases clipped from V and 5 bases from J, the junction kept 13 bases outside the gene matches. From germline, CDR1 is SEHNR and CDR2 FQNEAQ (reference sequence). This CDR3 has 17 amino acids.

This clonotype was seen only a few times. V and J are TRBV20-1 and TRBJ2-7; 7 bases agree with TRBD2. The V segment lost 3 bases and the J segment 1 base; nucleotides outside the gene matches: 9. Germline CDR1 is DFQATT and CDR2 is SNEGSKA (reference sequence). The CDR3 spans 15 residues. The CDR3 loop is CSASGKGGGSYEQYF. For the CDR3, the DNA is TGCAGTGCTAGCGGAAAGGGCGGGGGATCCTACGAGCAGTACTTC.

For the CDR3, the DNA is TGCGCCAGCAGCTGGGATGGGCCCATGGGGCCCCAGCATTTT. It translates to CASSWDGPMGPQHF. V and J are TRBV5-1 and TRBJ1-5, with D unresolved. V lost 3 bases to trimming and J lost 9 bases, with 16 bases between them. This CDR3 is 14 amino acids long. Germline CDR1 is SGHRS and CDR2 is YFSETQ.

This chain joins TRBV20-1 and TRBJ2-5, with 7 bases fitting TRBD2. Losses at the gene ends were 3 bases for V and 7 bases for J; bases not matched to a gene: 14. Germline V gene sequence: CDR1 DFQATT, CDR2 SNEGSKA (reference sequence). This CDR3 is 15 amino acids long. The CDR3 is CSARGGRALYGTQYF. DNA for the CDR3: TGCAGTGCTAGGGGAGGGAGGGCCCTCTATGGGACCCAGTACTTC.

This clonotype was seen a handful of times. The rearrangement uses TRBV20-1 and TRBJ1-6; D perhaps matches TRBD1 (5 bases). The CDR3 sequence is 14 residues long. The V gene's germline CDR1 is DFQATT and CDR2 SNEGSKA (reference sequence). V was clipped by 3 bases and J by 6 bases, with 12 bases between them. CDR3 residues: CSARGGDSNSPLHF. The CDR3 DNA follows: TGCAGTGCTAGGGGGGGGGACTCTAATTCACCCCTCCACTTT.

In this sample, this clonotype turned up a few times. V is TRBV6-1 and J is TRBJ2-7, with 9 positions matching TRBD1. The CDR3 runs to 16 residues. Germline CDR1 reads MNHNS; CDR2 reads SASEGT. After removal of 5 bases from V and 5 bases from J, the junction contained 13 bases not matched to a gene. The CDR3: CASSRNRDRVANEQYF. The CDR3 DNA follows: TGTGCCAGCAGTCGAAACCGGGACAGGGTAGCAAACGAGCAGTACTTC.

The V call is TRBV12-3 or TRBV12-4, the J call TRBJ1-1; D unclear. Deletions cut 1 base from V and 0 bases from J, with 12 bases between. The CDR3 is 16 amino acids. CDR3 loop: CASSLGDWAMNTEAFF. CDR3 sequence (DNA): TGTGCCAGCAGTTTAGGGGATTGGGCCATGAACACTGAAGCTTTCTTT.

The chain couples TRBV7-2 to TRBJ2-1; TRBD2 agrees at 11 bases. Germline values: CDR1 SGHTA, CDR2 FQGNSA. The CDR3 contains 17 residues. The ends lost 5 bases at V and 3 bases at J; junction bases unmatched: 9. The CDR3 DNA follows: TGTGCCAGCAGCCTCTCTTCTGGGACTAGCGGCTACAATGAGCAGTTCTTC. It codes for CASSLSSGTSGYNEQFF.

This rearrangement joins TRBV30 to TRBJ2-5; D tentatively fits TRBD1 or TRBD2 (6 bases each). Germline CDR1 and CDR2: GTSNPN and SVGIG (reference sequence). V lost 0 bases, J lost 5 bases, and 10 bases lay in between. The CDR3 consists of 13 residues. The CDR3 reads CAWSVLGGETQYF. CDR3 in DNA: TGTGCCTGGAGTGTACTAGGGGGGGAGACCCAGTACTTC. Variable domain in full (rest from reference TRBV30 and TRBJ2-5): SQTIHQWPATLVQPVGSPLSLECTVEGTSNPNLYWYRQAAGRGLQLLFYSVGIGQISSEVPQNLSASRPQDRQFILSSKKLLLSDSGFYLCAWSVLGGETQYFGPGTRLLVL.

This clonotype was counted a few times. V and J are TRBV24-1 and TRBJ2-1, with D maybe TRBD1 (6 bases). CDR1 and CDR2 (germline): KGHDR, SFDVKD. This CDR3 is built from 16 residues. V dropped 2 bases and J dropped 0 bases, with 10 bases sitting between them. The CDR3: CATSDYRASSYNEQFF. DNA for the CDR3: TGTGCCACCAGTGATTACAGGGCCAGCTCCTACAATGAGCAGTTCTTC.

V gene TRBV20-1 combines with J gene TRBJ1-1; unclear D gene. V dropped 1 base and J dropped 11 bases, with 11 bases sitting between them. Germline loops: CDR1 DFQATT, CDR2 SNEGSKA (reference sequence). CDR3 size: 11 residues. CDR3 protein: CSARGAEKAFF. The CDR3 DNA sequence: TGCAGTGCTAGAGGGGCCGAGAAGGCTTTCTTT.

The chain uses TRBV7-2 and TRBJ2-3; 7 positions agree with TRBD1. This CDR3 is 14 amino acids long. Germline assignment: CDR1 SGHTA and CDR2 FQGNSA. The V segment lost 1 base and the J segment 4 bases; nucleotides outside the gene matches: 2. CDR3 nucleotide sequence: TGTGCCAGCAGCTTAGGTCAGGGGGCAGATACGCAGTATTTT. This translates into CASSLGQGADTQYF.

The gene calls are TRBV30 and TRBJ2-7, with 7 bases matching TRBD1. The germline CDR1 and CDR2 sequences are GTSNPN and SVGIG (reference sequence). The CDR3 runs 14 residues. With V trimmed by 4 bases and J by 6 bases, 12 bases remained unmatched. The CDR3 DNA follows: TGTGCCTGGACCCTGGGGGACAGCCTTTCCGAGCAGTACTTC. Its protein is CAWTLGDSLSEQYF.

The chain employs TRBV6-1 and TRBJ1-2; 8 positions match TRBD1. This CDR3 comprises 14 residues. The ends lost 6 bases at V and 2 bases at J; junction bases unmatched: 5. Looked up from germline, CDR1 is MNHNS and CDR2 is SASEGT. The CDR3 loop reads CASSSRTGNYGYTF. CDR3 sequence (DNA): TGTGCCAGCAGCTCCCGGACAGGGAACTATGGCTACACCTTC.

The chain is built from TRBV23-1 and TRBJ1-2, with D unclear. TRBV23-1 is an open reading frame, and its role is uncertain. The CDR3 is 14 amino acids. V lost 0 bases and J 4 bases, leaving 9 bases between the germline ends. The CDR3 protein is CASSQSSGVYGYTF. In DNA form, the CDR3 reads TGCGCCAGCAGTCAATCATCAGGCGTCTATGGCTACACCTTC.

The chain couples TRBV20-1 to TRBJ2-1; D gene ambiguous. CDR1 is DFQATT and CDR2 is SNEGSKA in the germline V gene (reference sequence). The CDR3 spans 15 residues. Trimming took off 3 bases at V and 4 bases at J, with 16 bases between the two ends. In DNA form, the CDR3 reads TGCAGTGCTAGGTCGGGTAAGGGATTATACAATGAGCAGTTCTTC. Encoded protein: CSARSGKGLYNEQFF.

The table lists this clonotype with a few counts. The chain joins TRBV6-1 to TRBJ2-2, with a possible D match to TRBD1 (6 bases). V lost 7 bases and J 0 bases, leaving 12 bases between the germline ends. Germline CDR1 reads MNHNS; CDR2 reads SASEGT. The CDR3 length is 15 residues. CDR3 bases: TGTGCCAGCAACACAGGGTTCGCGAACACCGGGGAGCTGTTTTTT. This gives the protein CASNTGFANTGELFF.

This sequence joins TRBV19 and TRBJ1-1; TRBD1 might be the D (6 bases). The CDR3 is made up of 14 amino acids. V dropped 8 bases and J dropped 0 bases, with 13 bases sitting between them. In germline, CDR1 is LNHDA, CDR2 SQIVND (reference sequence). The CDR3 loop reads CASRGAQVNTEAFF. Written as DNA, the CDR3 is TGTGCCAGTCGGGGGGCTCAGGTGAACACTGAAGCTTTCTTT.

This clonotype has more than one count but fewer than ten. The chain links TRBV7-2 to TRBJ2-5; TRBD2 agrees at 7 bases. Losses at the gene ends were 2 bases for V and 1 base for J; bases not matched to a gene: 7. The CDR3 is 16 amino acids. Germline CDR1 SGHTA, CDR2 FQGNSA. The chain's CDR3 is CASSLMGGGAQETQYF. As DNA, the CDR3 is TGTGCCAGCAGCTTAATGGGCGGGGGAGCCCAAGAGACCCAGTACTTC. The full variable domain, rest sourced from reference TRBV7-2 and TRBJ2-5, is GAGVSQSPSNKVTEKGKDVELRCDPISGHTALYWYRQSLGQGLEFLIYFQGNSAPDKSGLPSDRFSAERTGGSVSTLTIQRTQQEDSAVYLCASSLMGGGAQETQYFGPGTRLLVL.